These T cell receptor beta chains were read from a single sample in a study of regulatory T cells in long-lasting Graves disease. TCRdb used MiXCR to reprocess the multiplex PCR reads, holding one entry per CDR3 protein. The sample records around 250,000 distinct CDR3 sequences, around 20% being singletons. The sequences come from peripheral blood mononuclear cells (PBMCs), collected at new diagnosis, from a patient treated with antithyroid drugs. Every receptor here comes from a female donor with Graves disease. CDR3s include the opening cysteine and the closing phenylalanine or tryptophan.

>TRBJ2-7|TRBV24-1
CATSDLRQGYEQYF
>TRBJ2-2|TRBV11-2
CASSLRGRNTGELFF
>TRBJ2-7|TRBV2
CASSRGDDEQYF
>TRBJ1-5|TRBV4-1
CASSQEGVRGSNQPQHF
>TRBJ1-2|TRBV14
CASSQYNPGHGYYGYTF
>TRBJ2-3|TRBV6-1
CASSESSGGADTQYF
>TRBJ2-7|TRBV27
CASSLVGNYEQYF
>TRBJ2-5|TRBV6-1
CASISGYRQETQYF
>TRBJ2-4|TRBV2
CASSDSAALNIQYF
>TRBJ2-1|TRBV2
CASRARLAGGINEQFF
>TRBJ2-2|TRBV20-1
CRRSDRRTGELFF
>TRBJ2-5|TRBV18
CASSPGRRETQYF
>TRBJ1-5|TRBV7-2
CASSLTGGNQPQHF
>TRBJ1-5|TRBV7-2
CASTQLGGGDQPQHF
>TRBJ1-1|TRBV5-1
CASSLPLGEVQTEAFF
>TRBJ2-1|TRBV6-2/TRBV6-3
CASSYIVDEQFF
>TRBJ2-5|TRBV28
CASSHRQGALQESQYF
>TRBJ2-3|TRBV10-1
CASNEGTDTQYF
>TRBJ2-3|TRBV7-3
CASSLFGGAADTQYF
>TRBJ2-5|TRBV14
CASSAGGSGSVTQYF
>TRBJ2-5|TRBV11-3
CASSPDRTSQETQYF
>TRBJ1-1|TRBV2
CASSAGTGTNTEAFF
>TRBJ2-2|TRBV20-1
CSALYRVGELFF
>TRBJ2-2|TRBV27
CASSASGRTNTGELFF
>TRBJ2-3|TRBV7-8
CASRLRLLTDTQYF
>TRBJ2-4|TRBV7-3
CASSLGGGIAKNIQYF
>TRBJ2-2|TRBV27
CASSRQGMNTGELFF
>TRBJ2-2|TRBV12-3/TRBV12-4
CASRGTVHTGELFF
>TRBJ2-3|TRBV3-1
CASSHISDTQYF
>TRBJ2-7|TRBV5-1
CASSLWASETYEQYF
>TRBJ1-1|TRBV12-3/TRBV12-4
CATTPLDGTEAFF
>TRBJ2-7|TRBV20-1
CSASLAGTHEQYF
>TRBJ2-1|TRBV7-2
CASGLAGVNEQFF
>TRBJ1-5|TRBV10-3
CAIRGDSSQPQHF
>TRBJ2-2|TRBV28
CASTPGDRGDTGELFF
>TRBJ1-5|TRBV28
CASSLDANQPQHF
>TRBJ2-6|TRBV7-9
CASSTNPRASGANVLTF
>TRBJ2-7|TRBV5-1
CASSNSRTGVDEQYF
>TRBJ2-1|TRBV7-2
CASSTGYNEQFF
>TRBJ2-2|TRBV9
CASSPRGGTGELFF
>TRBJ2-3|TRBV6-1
CASKQGTPTDTQYF
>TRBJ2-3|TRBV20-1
CSARPTRRLAGGPDTQYF
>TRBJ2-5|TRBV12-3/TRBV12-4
CASSLEGDTTIGQETQYF
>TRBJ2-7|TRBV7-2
CASSSDRGSDEQYF
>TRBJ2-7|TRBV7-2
CASSSAGGSYEQYF
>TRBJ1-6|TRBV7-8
CASSLGQGYGSPLHF
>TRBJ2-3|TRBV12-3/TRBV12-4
CASSLVAGTDTQYF
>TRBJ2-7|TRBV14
CASSRFLNYEQYF
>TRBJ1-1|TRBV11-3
CASSSTGQGTEAFF
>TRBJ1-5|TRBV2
CASIVGAYNQPQHF
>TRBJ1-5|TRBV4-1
CASSHGQGPPGAQHF
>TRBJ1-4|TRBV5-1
CASSNPGEGEKLFF
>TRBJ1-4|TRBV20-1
CSAGDYFEKLFF
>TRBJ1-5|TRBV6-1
CASSRTGGVGQPQHF
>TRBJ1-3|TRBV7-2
CASSDGSGNTIYF
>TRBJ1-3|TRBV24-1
CATSDLFGGASGNTIYF
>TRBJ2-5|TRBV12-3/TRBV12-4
CASSRLAGGGETQYF
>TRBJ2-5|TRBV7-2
CASSLVATGGPNF
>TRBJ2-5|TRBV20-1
CSATNPGQGAETQYF